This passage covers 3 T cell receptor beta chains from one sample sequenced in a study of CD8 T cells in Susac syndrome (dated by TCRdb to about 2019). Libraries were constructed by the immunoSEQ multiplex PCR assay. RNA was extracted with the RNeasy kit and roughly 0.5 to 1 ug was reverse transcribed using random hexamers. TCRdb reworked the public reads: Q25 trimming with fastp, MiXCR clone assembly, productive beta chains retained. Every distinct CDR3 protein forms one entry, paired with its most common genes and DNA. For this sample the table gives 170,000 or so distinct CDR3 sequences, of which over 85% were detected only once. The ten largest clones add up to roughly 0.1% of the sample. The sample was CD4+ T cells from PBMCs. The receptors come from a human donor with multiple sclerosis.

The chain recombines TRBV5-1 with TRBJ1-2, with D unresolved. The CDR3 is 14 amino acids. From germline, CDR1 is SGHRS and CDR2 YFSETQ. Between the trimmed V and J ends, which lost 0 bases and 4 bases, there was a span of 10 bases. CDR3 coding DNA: TGCGCCAGCAGCTTGGAGAGCAGCGGCTATGGCTACACCTTC. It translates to CASSLESSGYGYTF. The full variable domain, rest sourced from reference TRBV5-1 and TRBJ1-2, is KAGVTQTPRYLIKTRGQQVTLSCSPISGHRSVSWYQQTPGQGLQFLFEYFSETQRNKGNFPGRFSGRQFSNSRSEMNVSTLELGDSALYLCASSLESSGYGYTFGSGTRLTVV.

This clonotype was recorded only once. The chain's CDR3 is CASSLEQARPQHF. The CDR3, as DNA: TGTGCCAGCAGTTTAGAGCAGGCTAGGCCCCAGCATTTT. V gene TRBV12-3 or TRBV12-4 combines with J gene TRBJ1-5; no reliable D call. V was trimmed by 1 base and J by 9 bases, leaving 10 bases between them. The CDR3 is made up of 13 amino acids.

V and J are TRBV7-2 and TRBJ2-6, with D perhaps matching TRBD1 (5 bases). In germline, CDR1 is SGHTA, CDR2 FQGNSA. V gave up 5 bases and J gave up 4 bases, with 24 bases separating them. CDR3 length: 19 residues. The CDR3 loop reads CASSQRQKINRAGANVLTF. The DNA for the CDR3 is TGTGCCAGCAGCCAGCGACAGAAGATCAATAGGGCCGGGGCCAACGTCCTGACTTTC. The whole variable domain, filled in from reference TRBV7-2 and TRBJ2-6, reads GAGVSQSPSNKVTEKGKDVELRCDPISGHTALYWYRQSLGQGLEFLIYFQGNSAPDKSGLPSDRFSAERTGGSVSTLTIQRTQQEDSAVYLCASSQRQKINRAGANVLTFGAGSRLTVL.